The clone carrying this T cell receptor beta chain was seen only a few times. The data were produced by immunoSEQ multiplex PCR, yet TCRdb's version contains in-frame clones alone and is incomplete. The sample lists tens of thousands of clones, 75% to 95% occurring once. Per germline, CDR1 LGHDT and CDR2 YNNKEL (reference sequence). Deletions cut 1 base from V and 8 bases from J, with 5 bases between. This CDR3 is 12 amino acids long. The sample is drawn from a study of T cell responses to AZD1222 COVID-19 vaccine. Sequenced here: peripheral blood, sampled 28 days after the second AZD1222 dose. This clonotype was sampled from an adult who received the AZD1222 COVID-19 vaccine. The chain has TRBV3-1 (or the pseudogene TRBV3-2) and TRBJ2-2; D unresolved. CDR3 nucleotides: TGTGCCAGCAGCCAAGGCCCAGGGGAGCTGTTTTTT. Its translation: CASSQGPGELFF.